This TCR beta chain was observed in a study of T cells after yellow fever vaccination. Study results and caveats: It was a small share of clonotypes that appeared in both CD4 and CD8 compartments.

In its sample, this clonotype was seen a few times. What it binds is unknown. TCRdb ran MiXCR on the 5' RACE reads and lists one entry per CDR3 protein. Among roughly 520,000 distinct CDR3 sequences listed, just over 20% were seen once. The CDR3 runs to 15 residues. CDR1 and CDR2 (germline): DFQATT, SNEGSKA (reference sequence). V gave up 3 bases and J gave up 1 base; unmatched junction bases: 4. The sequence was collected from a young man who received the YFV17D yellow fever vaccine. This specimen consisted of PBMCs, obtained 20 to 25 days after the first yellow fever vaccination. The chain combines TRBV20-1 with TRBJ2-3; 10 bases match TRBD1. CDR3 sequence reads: CSASIGTGGTDTQYF. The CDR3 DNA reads TGCAGTGCTAGTATTGGGACAGGGGGCACAGATACGCAGTATTTT.